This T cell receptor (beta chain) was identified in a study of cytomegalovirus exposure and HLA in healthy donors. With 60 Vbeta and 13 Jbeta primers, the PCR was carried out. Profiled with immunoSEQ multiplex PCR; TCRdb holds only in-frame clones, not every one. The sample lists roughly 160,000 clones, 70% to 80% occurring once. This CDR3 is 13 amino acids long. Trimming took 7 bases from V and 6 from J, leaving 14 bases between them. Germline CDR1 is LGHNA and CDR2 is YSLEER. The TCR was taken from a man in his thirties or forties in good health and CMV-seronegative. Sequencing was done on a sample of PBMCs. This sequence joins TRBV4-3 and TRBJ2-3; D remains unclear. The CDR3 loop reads CASTPSLGDTQYF. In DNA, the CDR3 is TGCGCCAGCACCCCTTCCCTCGGGGATACGCAGTATTTT.